The 12 T cell receptor beta chains below come from one sample, sequenced in a study of blood T cells in healthy people across ages. Through a sample-barcoded 5' primer and a J-beta primer mix, a second PCR was run for 7 to 11 cycles. Each CDR3 protein is one row after TCRdb ran MiXCR on the 5' RACE reads. The sample yields about 2 million distinct CDR3 sequences, roughly 52% seen once. Specimen: blood. These receptors originate from a middle-aged woman in good health.

The chain carries TRBV27 and TRBJ2-6; TRBD1 might be the D (6 bases). CDR1 is MNHEY, CDR2 SMNVEV, per germline (reference sequence). The CDR3 length is 16 residues. Trimming cost V 6 bases and J 4 bases, with 16 bases left between them. The CDR3 DNA sequence: TGTGCCAGCAGAAAACCCACAGGGCAGGGGGCCAACGTCCTGACTTTC. It specifies CASRKPTGQGANVLTF. Filled out from reference TRBV27 and TRBJ2-6, the complete variable domain reads EAQVTQNPRYLITVTGKKLTVTCSQNMNHEYMSWYRQDPGLGLRQIYYSMNVEVTDKGDVPEGYKVSRKEKRNFPLILESPSPNQTSLYFCASRKPTGQGANVLTFGAGSRLTVL.

The chain recombines TRBV11-2 with TRBJ2-1; 9 bases map to TRBD2. The germline gives CDR1 SGHAT, CDR2 FQNNGV. The CDR3 runs to 15 residues. Trimming removed 5 bases from V and 3 bases from J; junction bases left unmatched: 5. In nucleotides, the CDR3 is TGTGCCAGCAGCCACGAGACTAGCGGCTACAATGAGCAGTTCTTC. Translated: CASSHETSGYNEQFF.

This sequence joins TRBV21-1 and TRBJ1-4; the table's D call of TRBD1 was not tested on the DNA. TRBV21-1 is recorded as a pseudogene. This CDR3 has 15 residues. CDR3 sequence: CASSKAGGTNEKLFF. The CDR3 DNA follows: TGTGCCAGCAGCAAAGCTGGGGGAACTAATGAAAAACTGTTTTTT.

The rearrangement uses TRBV27 and TRBJ2-4; TRBD1 agrees at 7 bases. V lost 8 bases and J lost 13; bases outside the gene matches: 23. From germline, CDR1 is MNHEY and CDR2 SMNVEV (reference sequence). The CDR3 runs to 16 residues. The CDR3 is CASRLRTGRPINGQYF. CDR3 in DNA: TGTGCCAGCCGACTGAGGACAGGTCGGCCTATAAATGGGCAGTACTTC.

This clonotype showed up just a few times. V is TRBV7-2 and J is TRBJ1-2; the match to TRBD1 covers 10 bases. Germline lookup yields CDR1 SGHTA and CDR2 FQGNSA. After removal of 2 bases from V and 8 bases from J, the junction contained 11 bases not matched to a gene. This CDR3 comprises 16 residues. The chain's CDR3 is CASSLIGDRGERGYTF. The CDR3 coding sequence is TGTGCCAGCAGCTTAATCGGGGACAGGGGAGAAAGAGGCTACACCTTC.

The gene calls are TRBV27 and TRBJ2-7, with D perhaps TRBD1 or TRBD2 (6 bases each). The J call is doubtful: the DNA matches TRBJ2-1 better. The CDR3 is 20 residues long. Germline values: CDR1 MNHEY, CDR2 SMNVEV (reference sequence). This CDR3 is CASSLVDRSEGGRSSYEQFF. The CDR3, as DNA: TGTGCCAGCAGTTTAGTCGACAGGTCGGAGGGGGGCAGAAGCTCCTACGAGCAGTTCTTC.

V usage is TRBV27 and J usage is TRBJ2-5; D unclear. Trimming left V 0 bases short and J 2 bases short, with 10 bases between. The germline V gene has CDR1 MNHEY and CDR2 SMNVEV (reference sequence). The CDR3 sequence is 15 residues long. The CDR3 region is CASSLSPPAQETQYF. DNA for the CDR3: TGTGCCAGCAGTTTATCTCCCCCCGCACAAGAGACCCAGTACTTC.

Worth noting for this clonotype: A much larger clone lies one base from this, so it may be a read error. The chain employs TRBV5-5 and TRBJ2-4; 8 positions match TRBD1. This CDR3 spans 15 amino acids. Per germline, CDR1 SGHKS and CDR2 YYEKEE (reference sequence). The CDR3 here is CASNLAQGAVYIQYF. DNA for the CDR3: TGTGCCAGCAACTTGGCCCAGGGGGCTGTGTACATTCAGTACTTC.

This sequence joins TRBV12-3 or TRBV12-4 and TRBJ2-7; D not certain. The germline V and J ends were trimmed by 6 bases and 3 bases, with 9 bases remaining between them. CDR3 length equals 12 residues. CDR3 region: CASSPYHYEQYF. The CDR3 DNA is TGTGCCAGCAGCCCTTATCACTACGAGCAGTACTTC.

The chain has TRBV5-1 and TRBJ2-1; TRBD1 or TRBD2 may be the D gene (5 bases each). V was shortened by 6 bases and J by 4 bases, with 14 bases between the two germline ends. The CDR3 spans 14 residues. The germline V gene has CDR1 SGHRS and CDR2 YFSETQ. CDR3 DNA: TGCGCCAGCAAGGGACGGGTGCAATACAATGAGCAGTTCTTC. Amino acid sequence: CASKGRVQYNEQFF.

The chain joins TRBV29-1 to TRBJ2-7; tentative D call: TRBD1 (6 bases). V shed 2 bases and J shed 3 bases, with 17 bases lying between them. The CDR3 sequence is 15 residues long. Per the germline V gene, CDR1 is SQVTM and CDR2 is ANQGSEA. In DNA form, the CDR3 reads TGCAGCGTTGAAACGGCAGGGGTTCTTTACTACGAGCAGTACTTC. Its translation is CSVETAGVLYYEQYF.

On this clonotype itself: The germline gene is not matched at one end of the junction; a read error may be the cause. V usage is TRBV6-5 and J usage is TRBJ1-2; no clear D. Germline CDR1 and CDR2: MNHEY and SVGAGI. CDR3 size: 13 residues. DNA of the CDR3: TGTGCCAGCAGTGACTCGGGCGGCGTTGGCTACACCTTC. Its translation is CASSDSGGVGYTF.